The 30 T cell receptor beta chains below were found in one sample sequenced in a study of blood T cell repertoires in COVID-19. Sequenced by immunoSEQ multiplex PCR; TCRdb stores in-frame clones only, minus some. The sample shows about 160,000 clones, around four fifths of them seen only once. Sequencing used peripheral blood. All receptors come from a woman older than 75 with active or convalescent COVID-19.

The rearrangement links TRBV15 to TRBJ2-1; 8 bases are a match to TRBD1. Germline CDR1 reads LNHNV; CDR2 reads YYDKDF (reference sequence). CDR3 size: 14 residues. V was pared by 2 bases and J by 8 bases, with 5 bases of the junction left unmatched. CDR3 DNA: TGTGCCACCAGCAGATCCGACAGGGGCGATGAGCAGTTCTTC. Translated, it gives CATSRSDRGDEQFF.

CDR3 in DNA: TGTGCCAGCAGTCAGCGACAGGGGTTAAGCTCTAACTATGGCTACACCTTC. Translated, it gives CASSQRQGLSSNYGYTF. The chain links TRBV6-2 or TRBV6-3 to TRBJ1-2; 8 positions match TRBD1. This CDR3 comprises 17 residues. The V segment lost 5 bases and the J segment 0 bases; nucleotides outside the gene matches: 11. Germline-derived CDR1 and CDR2 are MNHEY and SVGEGT.

The rearrangement links TRBV6-5 to TRBJ1-2; 8 nucleotides align to TRBD1. Trimming at V came to 6 bases and at J to 10 bases, leaving 10 bases not matched to a gene. Germline V gene data show CDR1 as MNHEY and CDR2 as SVGAGI. CDR3 size: 13 residues. CDR3 coding DNA: TGTGCCAGCAGCCACGGACAGGGAAATGTCTACACCTTC. It codes for CASSHGQGNVYTF.

V and J are TRBV2 and TRBJ1-2, with 7 bases that match TRBD1. Germline CDR1 and CDR2: SNHLY and FYNNEI. The CDR3 has 14 amino acids. V shed 7 bases, J shed 5 bases, and the junction held 10 bases outside the gene matches. CDR3 residues: CASNGQAGPYGYTF. The CDR3 nucleotides are TGTGCCAGCAATGGACAGGCAGGCCCATATGGCTACACCTTC. Filled out from reference TRBV2 and TRBJ1-2, the complete variable domain reads EPEVTQTPSHQVTQMGQEVILRCVPISNHLYFYWYRQILGQKVEFLVSFYNNEISEKSEIFDDQFSVERPDGSNFTLKIRSTKLEDSAMYFCASNGQAGPYGYTFGSGTRLTVV.

The genes are TRBV18 and TRBJ1-1; D not certain. Germline V gene sequence: CDR1 KGHSH, CDR2 LQKENI. Between the trimmed V and J ends, which lost 2 bases and 5 bases, there was a span of 15 bases. The length of the CDR3 is 15 residues. The CDR3 protein is CASSPGPDVETEAFF. Here the CDR3 DNA reads TGTGCCAGCTCACCAGGGCCCGATGTAGAGACTGAAGCTTTCTTT.

The chain employs TRBV4-2 and TRBJ2-2, with D perhaps matching TRBD2 (5 bases). The CDR3 is made up of 14 amino acids. Trimming shortened V by 0 bases and J by 5 bases, and 7 bases separated the two germline ends. Germline V gene lookup returns CDR1 LGHNA and CDR2 YNFKEQ. The CDR3: CASSQETTTGELFF. CDR3 bases: TGTGCCAGCAGCCAAGAGACTACGACCGGGGAGCTGTTTTTT.

The chain joins TRBV10-3 to TRBJ1-4, with TRBD1 matching over 9 bases. Germline CDR1 reads ENHRY; CDR2 reads SYGVKD. There are 17 residues in the CDR3. The junction had 7 bases not matched to a gene; V was cut back by 0 bases and J by 5 bases. In DNA form, the CDR3 reads TGTGCCATCAGTGAGTCAAGGGGGGACAGGGAGAATGAAAAACTGTTTTTT. Its protein is CAISESRGDRENEKLFF.

The sample holds a few counts of this clone. This chain links TRBV29-1 with TRBJ1-1; D gene ambiguous. The germline CDR1 and CDR2 sequences are SQVTM and ANQGSEA. Trimming shortened V by 4 bases and J by 0 bases, and 9 bases separated the two germline ends. This CDR3 is built from 13 residues. This CDR3 reads CSVVPLVNTEAFF. CDR3 DNA sequence: TGCAGCGTTGTGCCCCTAGTGAACACTGAAGCTTTCTTT.

V and J are TRBV3-1 (or the pseudogene TRBV3-2) and TRBJ1-2; TRBD1 matches 9 bases. Losses at the gene ends were 4 bases for V and 14 bases for J; bases not matched to a gene: 11. CDR1 is LGHDT and CDR2 is YNNKEL in the germline V gene (reference sequence). The CDR3 spans 13 residues. Here the CDR3 reads CASSPRDRVGDTF. CDR3 in DNA: TGTGCCAGCAGCCCCCGGGACAGGGTGGGGGATACCTTC.

V is TRBV29-1 and J is TRBJ2-2; 14 bases align to TRBD2. The CDR3 spans 13 residues. The germline V gene has CDR1 SQVTM and CDR2 ANQGSEA. The V and J ends lost 3 bases and 10 bases, in that order; junction bases with no gene match: 1. CDR3 in DNA: TGCAGCGTTGAGGGACTAGCGGGGGAGGAGCTGTTTTTT. It translates to CSVEGLAGEELFF.

V and J are TRBV7-3 and TRBJ2-3, with TRBD1 matching over 7 bases. V was clipped by 5 bases and J by 2 bases; unmatched bases: 7. From germline, CDR1 is SGHTA and CDR2 FQGTGA. This CDR3 spans 15 amino acids. CDR3 DNA sequence: TGTGCCAGCAGCATCTCGGGACAGAACACAGATACGCAGTATTTT. It specifies CASSISGQNTDTQYF.

This clone has only a few counts. J is TRBJ1-5 and V is TRBV5-1; unclear D gene. V lost 4 bases to trimming and J lost 6 bases, with 14 bases between them. From germline, CDR1 is SGHRS and CDR2 YFSETQ. CDR3 size: 14 residues. The DNA of the CDR3 is TGCGCCAGCAGCCCCCGGGGAGGTCTTCAGCCCCAGCATTTT. Its translation is CASSPRGGLQPQHF.

This clone has only a few counts. This chain joins TRBV4-3 and TRBJ1-3; possible D gene TRBD1, 6 bases. Trimming left V 0 bases short and J 5 bases short, with 20 bases between. The CDR3 spans 18 residues. Per the germline V gene, CDR1 is LGHNA and CDR2 is YSLEER. The CDR3 nucleotides are TGCGCCAGCAGCCAAGACCTTCGAGGGGGGGGGCGTAGAAACACCATATATTTT. Residues: CASSQDLRGGGRRNTIYF.

This rearrangement joins TRBV19 to TRBJ1-5; 8 positions match TRBD1. V lost 7 bases to trimming and J lost 5 bases; unmatched junction nucleotides: 4. The CDR3 has 13 amino acids. Germline CDR1 is LNHDA and CDR2 is SQIVND (reference sequence). The CDR3 DNA reads as TGTGCCAGTACTTGGACAGGGTATCAGCCCCAGCATTTT. Its protein product is CASTWTGYQPQHF.

The chain couples TRBV7-2 to TRBJ2-7, with 9 bases matching TRBD2. The CDR3 is 14 amino acids. From germline, CDR1 is SGHTA and CDR2 FQGNSA. V trimming: 4 bases; J trimming: 4 bases; junction bases outside the gene matches: 5. In DNA form, the CDR3 reads TGTGCCAGCAGCTGGGTAGCGGGGGAGTACGAGCAGTACTTC. This encodes CASSWVAGEYEQYF.

This chain uses TRBV27 with TRBJ2-1; 12 nucleotides match TRBD2. This CDR3 is 15 amino acids long. With 5 bases clipped from V and 7 bases from J, the junction kept 6 bases outside the gene matches. The germline gives CDR1 MNHEY, CDR2 SMNVEV (reference sequence). The CDR3 nucleotides are TGTGCCAGCAGTCCGGGACTAGCGGGTGGAAATGAGCAGTTCTTC. This encodes CASSPGLAGGNEQFF.

This clone was found many times. The chain joins TRBV25-1 to TRBJ1-1, with TRBD1 as a possible D gene (5 bases). This CDR3 is 15 amino acids long. V dropped 4 bases and J dropped 3 bases, with 15 bases sitting between them. Germline assignment: CDR1 MGHDK and CDR2 SYGVNS. CDR3 nucleotide sequence: TGTGCCAGCAGTGTTCGAGGAGGAGGGGACACTGAAGCTTTCTTT. Translating it yields CASSVRGGGDTEAFF.

V is TRBV7-8 and J is TRBJ1-1, with 7 positions matching TRBD1. Germline V gene data show CDR1 as SGHVS and CDR2 as FQNEAQ. The J segment lost 3 bases and the V segment lost 1 base, leaving 8 bases of the junction unmatched. CDR3 size: 16 residues. Here the CDR3 DNA reads TGTGCCAGCAGCTTAGTCGTCGGAGGGGGCTACACTGAAGCTTTCTTT. Translated: CASSLVVGGGYTEAFF. Full variable domain (missing parts from reference TRBV7-8 and TRBJ1-1): GAGVSQSPRYKVAKRGQDVALRCDPISGHVSLFWYQQALGQGPEFLTYFQNEAQLDKSGLPSDRFFAERPEGSVSTLKIQRTQQEDSAVYLCASSLVVGGGYTEAFFGQGTRLTVV.

Only one count was recorded for this clone. The rearrangement links TRBV9 to TRBJ1-2; D gene uncertain. The germline gives CDR1 SGDLS, CDR2 YYNGEE. Trimming left V 0 bases short and J 2 bases short, with 11 bases between. This CDR3 comprises 15 residues. In nucleotides, the CDR3 is TGTGCCAGCAGCGTAGGAGGTTCCCTAAACTATGGCTACACCTTC. Protein sequence: CASSVGGSLNYGYTF.

The chain employs TRBV10-2 and TRBJ1-4, with D unclear. Germline CDR1 and CDR2: WSHSY and SAAADI. The V end lost 5 bases, the J end lost 0 bases, and 7 bases lay between the germline ends. The CDR3 is 14 amino acids. CDR3 in amino acids: CASSTGSTNEKLFF. CDR3 nucleotide sequence: TGCGCCAGCAGTACGGGGTCAACTAATGAAAAACTGTTTTTT.

The chain uses TRBV25-1 and TRBJ1-1, with TRBD1 identical over 7 bases. This CDR3 has 15 amino acids. Germline CDR1 is MGHDK and CDR2 is SYGVNS. With 6 bases clipped from V and 0 bases from J, the junction kept 7 bases outside the gene matches. CDR3 in amino acids: CASSPTDRVNTEAFF. CDR3 nucleotide sequence: TGTGCCAGCAGCCCGACAGACAGGGTGAACACTGAAGCTTTCTTT. The variable domain in full, with the rest retrieved from reference TRBV25-1 and TRBJ1-1, is EADIYQTPRYLVIGTGKKITLECSQTMGHDKMYWYQQDPGMELHLIHYSYGVNSTEKGDLSSESTVSRIRTEHFPLTLESARPSHTSQYLCASSPTDRVNTEAFFGQGTRLTVV.

The chain couples TRBV6-2 or TRBV6-3 to TRBJ2-2, with 11 bases aligning to TRBD1. CDR1 and CDR2 (germline): MNHEY, SVGEGT. Unmatched junction bases numbered 8, after V lost 2 bases and J lost 3 bases. The CDR3 sequence is 18 residues long. CDR3 bases: TGTGCCAGCAGTTACCCGGACAGGGGGCCGGTGGACACCGGGGAGCTGTTTTTT. The encoded protein is CASSYPDRGPVDTGELFF.

This sequence joins TRBV19 and TRBJ1-5; D remains ambiguous. CDR1 is LNHDA and CDR2 is SQIVND in the germline V gene (reference sequence). The V end was cut by 0 bases, the J end by 0 bases, with 9 bases between. This CDR3 contains 16 residues. The CDR3 reads CASSIESGYSNQPQHF. The CDR3 DNA follows: TGTGCCAGTAGTATAGAGTCAGGTTATAGCAATCAGCCCCAGCATTTT.

The genes are TRBV27 and TRBJ1-2, with 7 bases identical to TRBD1. This CDR3 is 13 amino acids long. Germline CDR1 is MNHEY and CDR2 is SMNVEV (reference sequence). With 5 bases clipped from V and 4 bases from J, the junction kept 4 bases outside the gene matches. The CDR3 DNA reads as TGTGCCAGCAGTCCCGGGACAGTCTATGGCTACACCTTC. Translated, it gives CASSPGTVYGYTF.

This clone was detected only a few times. This sequence joins TRBV7-9 and TRBJ2-4, with a possible D match to TRBD2 (5 bases). Trimming took 2 bases from V and 1 from J, leaving 18 bases between them. This CDR3 region has 18 residues. Germline lookup yields CDR1 SEHNR and CDR2 FQNEAQ (reference sequence). For the CDR3, the DNA is TGTGCCAGCAGCTTAACCGAGGGTTGGGGAGCGGCCAAAAACATTCAGTACTTC. It translates to CASSLTEGWGAAKNIQYF.

The chain is built from TRBV5-1 and TRBJ2-3; TRBD1 matches at 7 bases. Germline V gene lookup returns CDR1 SGHRS and CDR2 YFSETQ. J was trimmed by 6 bases and V by 0 bases; bases with no gene match: 7. The CDR3 runs 15 residues. The DNA for the CDR3 is TGCGCCAGCAGCTTGGGGACAGGTTTCGTGGATACGCAGTATTTT. Translated, it gives CASSLGTGFVDTQYF.

The chain links TRBV10-1 to TRBJ2-7, with TRBD2 matching over 10 bases. Germline CDR1 reads WNHNN; CDR2 reads SYGVQD (reference sequence). The J segment lost 5 bases and the V segment lost 0 bases, leaving 7 bases of the junction unmatched. The CDR3 contains 16 residues. CDR3 sequence (DNA): TGCGCCAGCAGTGAGTCGGTTGCTAGCGGGGGTAACGAGCAGTACTTC. The encoded protein is CASSESVASGGNEQYF.

The gene calls are TRBV2 and TRBJ1-5; D remains ambiguous. Germline CDR1 and CDR2: SNHLY and FYNNEI. This CDR3 has 14 amino acids. The V end lost 1 base, the J end lost 4 bases, and 8 bases lay between the germline ends. The chain's CDR3 is CASSEVTLNQPQHF. CDR3 nucleotides: TGTGCCAGCAGTGAAGTGACACTGAATCAGCCCCAGCATTTT.

The chain employs TRBV14 and TRBJ2-2; D perhaps matches TRBD2 (6 bases). This CDR3 is built from 14 residues. Germline CDR1 is SGHDN and CDR2 is FVKESK. V lost 2 bases to trimming and J lost 7 bases, with 11 bases between them. CDR3 sequence (DNA): TGTGCCAGCAGCCAAAGTCGGGGACTCGGGGAGCTGTTTTTT. Amino acids: CASSQSRGLGELFF.

This chain joins TRBV10-3 and TRBJ1-4; D is ambiguous. V was shortened by 8 bases and J by 5 bases, with 15 bases between the two germline ends. The CDR3 loop spans 14 amino acids. Germline V CDR1 and CDR2: ENHRY, SYGVKD. For the CDR3, the DNA is TGTGCCATCGCGGTTATCTCCCCAAATGAAAAACTGTTTTTT. It specifies CAIAVISPNEKLFF.